This T cell receptor beta chain was profiled in a study of cytomegalovirus exposure and HLA in healthy donors. The study's findings and limits: Upon later analysis, TCR association rates were observed to vary by HLA locus, being highest for DRB1 and lowest for HLA-C.

Germline CDR1 SGHVS, CDR2 FQNEAQ. The V gene lost 3 bases and the J gene lost 8 bases, with 5 bases spanning the gap. CDR3 length equals 11 residues. Samples came from healthy bone marrow donors. With respect to this clone: Its antigen is still unknown.

PCR employed 60 Vbeta and 13 Jbeta primers. Sequenced by immunoSEQ multiplex PCR; TCRdb stores in-frame clones only, minus some. The sample yields 160,000 or so clones, less than 90% seen once. The TCR comes from a male donor in good health and CMV-seropositive. The sample comprised PBMCs. The chain recombines TRBV7-8 with TRBJ2-1; no clear D gene. CDR3 protein: CASSFNHEQFF. The CDR3, as DNA: TGTGCCAGCAGCTTTAATCATGAGCAGTTCTTC.